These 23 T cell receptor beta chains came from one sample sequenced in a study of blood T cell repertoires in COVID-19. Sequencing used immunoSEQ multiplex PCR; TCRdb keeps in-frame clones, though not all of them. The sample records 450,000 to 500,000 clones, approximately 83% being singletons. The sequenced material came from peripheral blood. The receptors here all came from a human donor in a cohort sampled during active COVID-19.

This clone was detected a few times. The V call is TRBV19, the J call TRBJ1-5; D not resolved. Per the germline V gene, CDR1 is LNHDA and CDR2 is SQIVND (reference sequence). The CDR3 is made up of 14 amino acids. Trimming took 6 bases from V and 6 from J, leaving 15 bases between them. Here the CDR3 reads CASRERERFQPQHF. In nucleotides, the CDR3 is TGTGCCAGTAGGGAAAGGGAGCGGTTTCAGCCCCAGCATTTT.

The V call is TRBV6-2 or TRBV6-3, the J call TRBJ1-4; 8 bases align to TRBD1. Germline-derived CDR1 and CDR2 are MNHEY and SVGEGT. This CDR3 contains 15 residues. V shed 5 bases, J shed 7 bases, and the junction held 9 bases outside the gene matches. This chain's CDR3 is CASSRLDREREKLFF. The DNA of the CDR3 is TGTGCCAGCAGTAGATTGGACAGGGAACGTGAAAAACTGTTTTTT.

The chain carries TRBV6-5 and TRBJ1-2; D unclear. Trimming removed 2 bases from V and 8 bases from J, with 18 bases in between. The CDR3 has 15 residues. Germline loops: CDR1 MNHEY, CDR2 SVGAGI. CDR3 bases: TGTGCCAGCAGTTACCGACCGGACGGGGAGGGAGGCTACACCTTC. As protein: CASSYRPDGEGGYTF.

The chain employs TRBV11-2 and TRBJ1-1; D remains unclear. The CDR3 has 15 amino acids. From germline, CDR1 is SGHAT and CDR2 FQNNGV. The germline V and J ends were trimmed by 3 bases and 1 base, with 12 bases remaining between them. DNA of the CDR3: TGTGCCAGCAGCTTTAACGTGGGGAGGAACACTGAAGCTTTCTTT. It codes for CASSFNVGRNTEAFF.

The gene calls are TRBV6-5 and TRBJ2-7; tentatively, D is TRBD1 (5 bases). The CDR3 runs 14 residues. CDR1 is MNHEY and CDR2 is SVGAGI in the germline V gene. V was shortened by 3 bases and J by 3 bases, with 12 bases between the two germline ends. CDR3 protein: CASSYVTGRYEQYF. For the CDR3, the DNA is TGTGCCAGCAGTTATGTAACAGGACGCTACGAGCAGTACTTC.

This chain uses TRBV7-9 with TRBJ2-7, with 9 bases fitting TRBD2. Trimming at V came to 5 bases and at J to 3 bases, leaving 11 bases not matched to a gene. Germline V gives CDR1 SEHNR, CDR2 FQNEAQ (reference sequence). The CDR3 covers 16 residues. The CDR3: CASSPYIRREGYEQYF. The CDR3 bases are TGTGCCAGCAGCCCCTACATACGGCGGGAGGGCTACGAGCAGTACTTC.

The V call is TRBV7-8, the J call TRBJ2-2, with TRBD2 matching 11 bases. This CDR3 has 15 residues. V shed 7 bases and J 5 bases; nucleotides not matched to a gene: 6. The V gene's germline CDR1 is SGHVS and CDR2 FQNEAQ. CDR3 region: CASTPLAGGTGELFF. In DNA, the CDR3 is TGTGCCAGCACCCCGTTAGCGGGGGGGACCGGGGAGCTGTTTTTT.

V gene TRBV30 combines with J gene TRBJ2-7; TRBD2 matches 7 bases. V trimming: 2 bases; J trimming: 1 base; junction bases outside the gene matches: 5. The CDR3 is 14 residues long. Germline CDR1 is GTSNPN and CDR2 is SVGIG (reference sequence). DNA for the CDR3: TGTGCCTGGAGTCCACGGGACTATTCCTACGAGCAGTACTTC. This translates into CAWSPRDYSYEQYF.

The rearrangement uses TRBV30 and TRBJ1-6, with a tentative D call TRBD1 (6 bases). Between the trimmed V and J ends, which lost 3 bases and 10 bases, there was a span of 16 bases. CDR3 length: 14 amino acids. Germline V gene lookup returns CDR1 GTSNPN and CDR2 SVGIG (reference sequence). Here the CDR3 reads CAWSILQGRSPLHF. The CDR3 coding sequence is TGTGCCTGGAGCATCCTACAGGGAAGGTCACCCCTCCACTTT. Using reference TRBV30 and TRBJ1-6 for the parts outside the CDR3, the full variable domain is SQTIHQWPATLVQPVGSPLSLECTVEGTSNPNLYWYRQAAGRGLQLLFYSVGIGQISSEVPQNLSASRPQDRQFILSSKKLLLSDSGFYLCAWSILQGRSPLHFGNGTRLTVT.

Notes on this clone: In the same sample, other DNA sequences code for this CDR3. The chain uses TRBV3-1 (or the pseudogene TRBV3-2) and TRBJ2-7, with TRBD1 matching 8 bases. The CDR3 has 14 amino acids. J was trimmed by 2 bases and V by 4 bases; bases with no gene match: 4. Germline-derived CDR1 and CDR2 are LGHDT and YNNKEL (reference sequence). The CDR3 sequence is CASSPRTGTYEQYF. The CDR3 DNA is TGTGCCAGCAGCCCAAGGACAGGGACCTACGAGCAGTACTTC.

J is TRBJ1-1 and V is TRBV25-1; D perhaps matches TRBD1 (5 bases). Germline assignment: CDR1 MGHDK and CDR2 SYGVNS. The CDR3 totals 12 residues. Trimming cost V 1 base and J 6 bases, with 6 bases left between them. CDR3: CASSEWGAEAFF. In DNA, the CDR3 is TGTGCCAGCAGTGAATGGGGGGCTGAAGCTTTCTTT.

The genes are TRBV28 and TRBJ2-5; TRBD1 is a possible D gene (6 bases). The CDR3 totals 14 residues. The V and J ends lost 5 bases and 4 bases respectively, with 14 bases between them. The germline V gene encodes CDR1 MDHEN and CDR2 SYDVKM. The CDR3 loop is CASSPYSDRETQYF. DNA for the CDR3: TGTGCCAGCAGTCCCTATTCGGACAGAGAGACCCAGTACTTC.

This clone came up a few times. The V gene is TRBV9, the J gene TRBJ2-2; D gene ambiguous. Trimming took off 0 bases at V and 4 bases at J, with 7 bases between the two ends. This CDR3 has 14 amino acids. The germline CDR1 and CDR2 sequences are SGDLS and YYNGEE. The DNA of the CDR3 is TGTGCCAGCAGCGTAGGCGGCCGCACCGGGGAGCTGTTTTTT. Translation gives CASSVGGRTGELFF. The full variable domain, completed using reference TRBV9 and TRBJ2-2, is DSGVTQTPKHLITATGQRVTLRCSPRSGDLSVYWYQQSLDQGLQFLIQYYNGEERAKGNILERFSAQQFPDLHSELNLSSLELGDSALYFCASSVGGRTGELFFGEGSRLTVL.

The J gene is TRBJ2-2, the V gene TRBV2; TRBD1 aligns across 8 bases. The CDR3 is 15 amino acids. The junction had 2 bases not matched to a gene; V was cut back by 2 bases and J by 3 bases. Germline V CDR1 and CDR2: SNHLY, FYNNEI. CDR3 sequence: CASSEQGADTGELFF. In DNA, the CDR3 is TGTGCCAGCAGTGAACAGGGGGCGGACACCGGGGAGCTGTTTTTT.

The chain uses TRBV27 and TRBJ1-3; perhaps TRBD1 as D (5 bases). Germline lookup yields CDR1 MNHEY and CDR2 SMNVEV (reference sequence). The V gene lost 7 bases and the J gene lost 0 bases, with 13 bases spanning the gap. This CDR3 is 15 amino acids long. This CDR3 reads CASTAGLYSGNTIYF. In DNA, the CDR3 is TGTGCCAGCACCGCGGGACTCTACTCTGGAAACACCATATATTTT.

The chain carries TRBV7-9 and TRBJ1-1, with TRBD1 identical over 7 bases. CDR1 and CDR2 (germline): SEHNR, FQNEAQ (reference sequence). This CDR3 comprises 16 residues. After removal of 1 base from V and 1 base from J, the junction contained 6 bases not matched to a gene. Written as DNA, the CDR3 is TGTGCCAGCAGCTTAGTGTGGGCAGGGGGGAACACTGAAGCTTTCTTT. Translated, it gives CASSLVWAGGNTEAFF.

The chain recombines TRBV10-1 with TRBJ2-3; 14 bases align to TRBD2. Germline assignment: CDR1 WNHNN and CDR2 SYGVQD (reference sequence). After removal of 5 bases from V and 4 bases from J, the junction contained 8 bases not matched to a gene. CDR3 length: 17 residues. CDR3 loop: CASSRGTSGSGADTQYF. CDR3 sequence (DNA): TGCGCCAGCAGTCGTGGGACTAGCGGGAGCGGAGCAGATACGCAGTATTTT.

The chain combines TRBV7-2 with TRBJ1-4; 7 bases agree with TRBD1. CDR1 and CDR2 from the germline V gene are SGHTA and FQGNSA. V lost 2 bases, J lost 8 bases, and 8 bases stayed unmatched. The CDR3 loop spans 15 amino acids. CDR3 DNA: TGTGCCAGCAGCTTATTAGGGCAGGGGGACGAAAAACTGTTTTTT. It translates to CASSLLGQGDEKLFF.

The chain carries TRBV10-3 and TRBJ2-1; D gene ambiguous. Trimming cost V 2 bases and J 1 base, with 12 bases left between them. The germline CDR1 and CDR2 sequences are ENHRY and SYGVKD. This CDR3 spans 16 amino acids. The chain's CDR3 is CAISESTALSYNEQFF. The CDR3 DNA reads TGTGCCATCAGTGAGAGTACAGCCCTTTCCTACAATGAGCAGTTCTTC.

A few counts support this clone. In nucleotides, the CDR3 is TGTGCCAGCACCGCCAAGCGGGAGGGTAATGAGCAGTTCTTC. The encoded protein is CASTAKREGNEQFF. The genes are TRBV5-8 and TRBJ2-1, with 10 bases matching TRBD2. Germline V gene data show CDR1 as SGHTS and CDR2 as YDEGEE. The CDR3 length is 14 residues. Germline trimming cut 6 bases from V and 7 bases from J; bases unmatched to any gene: 7.

The CDR3 loop is CASSYTGTGNLETQYF. CDR3 sequence (DNA): TGTGCCAGCAGCTACACAGGGACAGGGAATTTGGAGACCCAGTACTTC. J is TRBJ2-5 and V is TRBV7-6; TRBD1 matches 9 bases. CDR3 length equals 16 residues. CDR1 and CDR2 from the germline V gene are SGHVS and FNYEAQ. The ends lost 4 bases at V and 5 bases at J; junction bases unmatched: 11.

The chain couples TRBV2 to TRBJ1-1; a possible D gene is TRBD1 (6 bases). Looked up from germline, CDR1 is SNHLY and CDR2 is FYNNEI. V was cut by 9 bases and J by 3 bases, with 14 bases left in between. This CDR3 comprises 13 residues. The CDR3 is CARKLGGDTEAFF. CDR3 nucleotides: TGTGCCAGAAAATTAGGGGGGGACACTGAAGCTTTCTTT.

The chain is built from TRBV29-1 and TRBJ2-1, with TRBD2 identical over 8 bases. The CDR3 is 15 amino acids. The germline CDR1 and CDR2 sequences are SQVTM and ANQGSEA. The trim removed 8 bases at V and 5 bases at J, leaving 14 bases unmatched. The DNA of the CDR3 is TGCAGCCACGCTCGGGAGGGAGCAGTAGACAATGAGCAGTTCTTC. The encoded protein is CSHAREGAVDNEQFF.